Below are 24 T cell receptor beta chains sequenced from a single sample in a study of blood T cell repertoires in COVID-19. Measured with immunoSEQ multiplex PCR; TCRdb has only the in-frame clones, and not every one. The table records about 170,000 clones, around 80% of them present only once. The sample consisted of PBMCs or T cells enriched from blood (not recorded which). The receptors come from a woman in her forties or fifties in a cohort exposed to, infected with or recovered from COVID-19 (not recorded which).

The rearrangement uses TRBV30 and TRBJ1-3; TRBD1 is a possible D gene (5 bases). The V gene lost 3 bases and the J gene lost 2 bases, with 11 bases spanning the gap. The CDR3 has 14 amino acids. Germline V gene data show CDR1 as GTSNPN and CDR2 as SVGIG (reference sequence). CDR3 nucleotide sequence: TGTGCCTGGAGCGTGGGGGGGACTGGAAACACCATATATTTT. It is translated as CAWSVGGTGNTIYF.

This chain joins TRBV19 and TRBJ2-1; D is perhaps TRBD1 (5 bases). From germline, CDR1 is LNHDA and CDR2 SQIVND (reference sequence). This CDR3 comprises 11 residues. Trimming took off 9 bases at V and 4 bases at J, with 7 bases between the two ends. The CDR3 here is CASQGYNEQFF. The CDR3 DNA reads TGTGCCAGCCAGGGTTACAATGAGCAGTTCTTC.

This clone was detected a few times. The J gene is TRBJ2-2, the V gene TRBV7-9; no definite D call. V lost 5 bases to trimming and J lost 7 bases, with 8 bases between them. Per germline, CDR1 SEHNR and CDR2 FQNEAQ (reference sequence). There are 12 residues in the CDR3. The CDR3 sequence is CASSLQNGELFF. CDR3 bases: TGTGCCAGCAGCCTACAGAACGGGGAGCTGTTTTTT. Supplemented by reference TRBV7-9 and TRBJ2-2, the full variable domain reads DTGVSQNPRHKITKRGQNVTFRCDPISEHNRLYWYRQTLGQGPEFLTYFQNEAQLEKSRLLSDRFSAERPKGSFSTLEIQRTEQGDSAMYLCASSLQNGELFFGEGSRLTVL.

The chain employs TRBV11-2 and TRBJ2-2; 7 bases align to TRBD1. CDR1 is SGHAT, CDR2 FQNNGV, per germline. The length of the CDR3 is 16 residues. Trimming at V came to 2 bases and at J to 8 bases, leaving 11 bases not matched to a gene. CDR3 DNA sequence: TGTGCCAGCAGCTTATTATTCGGGACAGCGACGGGGGAGCTGTTTTTT. This sequence encodes CASSLLFGTATGELFF.

The V call is TRBV27, the J call TRBJ1-2; 8 bases align to TRBD1. After removal of 5 bases from V and 2 bases from J, the junction contained 7 bases not matched to a gene. Germline V gives CDR1 MNHEY, CDR2 SMNVEV (reference sequence). CDR3 length equals 15 residues. CDR3 protein: CASSDPGTGNYGYTF. The DNA for the CDR3 is TGTGCCAGCAGTGACCCCGGGACAGGCAACTATGGCTACACCTTC.

This chain joins TRBV6-5 and TRBJ2-3, with no clear D. V lost 7 bases and J lost 2, with 10 bases in between. Germline V gene lookup returns CDR1 MNHEY and CDR2 SVGAGI. The CDR3 has 13 residues. The CDR3 nucleotides are TGTGCCAGCATGGTCCAGTTCACAGATACGCAGTATTTT. It yields the protein CASMVQFTDTQYF.

This chain uses TRBV2 with TRBJ1-4; 9 nucleotides match TRBD1. Germline V lookup: CDR1 SNHLY, CDR2 FYNNEI. The J segment lost 8 bases and the V segment lost 5 bases, leaving 9 bases of the junction unmatched. The CDR3 is 15 residues long. This CDR3 reads CASSFSQGAGEKLFF. CDR3 nucleotide sequence: TGTGCCAGCAGTTTTTCACAGGGGGCTGGGGAAAAACTGTTTTTT.

This sequence joins TRBV9 and TRBJ2-1; 11 nucleotides align to TRBD2. The CDR3 runs 19 residues. In germline, CDR1 is SGDLS, CDR2 YYNGEE. Trimming removed 0 bases from V and 4 bases from J; junction bases left unmatched: 12. The CDR3 region has the DNA TGTGCCAGCAGCGTAGATGGGCTAGCGGGGGGCCCGAGGTACAATGAGCAGTTCTTC. Translated, it gives CASSVDGLAGGPRYNEQFF. Full variable domain (outside the CDR3, taken from reference TRBV9 and TRBJ2-1): DSGVTQTPKHLITATGQRVTLRCSPRSGDLSVYWYQQSLDQGLQFLIQYYNGEERAKGNILERFSAQQFPDLHSELNLSSLELGDSALYFCASSVDGLAGGPRYNEQFFGPGTRLTVL.

The rearrangement uses TRBV28 and TRBJ2-5; 7 bases agree with TRBD1. CDR1 is MDHEN and CDR2 is SYDVKM in the germline V gene. The CDR3 consists of 12 residues. Trimming took 9 bases from V and 4 from J; bases not matched to a gene: 5. The CDR3 loop is CASQGVSETQYF. The CDR3 coding sequence is TGTGCCAGTCAGGGGGTTTCAGAGACCCAGTACTTC.

This clone was counted many times. The rearrangement links TRBV6-5 to TRBJ1-3; no clear D. CDR1 MNHEY and CDR2 SVGAGI come from the germline V gene. The CDR3 covers 15 residues. V gave up 2 bases and J gave up 0 bases, with 8 bases separating them. The CDR3 region has the DNA TGTGCCAGCAGTTACGGCCGATACTCTGGAAACACCATATATTTT. Encoded protein: CASSYGRYSGNTIYF.

The chain employs TRBV6-5 and TRBJ1-1; 10 bases are shared with TRBD1. The CDR3 loop spans 15 amino acids. Germline V gives CDR1 MNHEY, CDR2 SVGAGI. V lost 9 bases and J lost 6; bases outside the gene matches: 13. The CDR3 spells CASLRTGQGISEAFF. CDR3 sequence (DNA): TGTGCCAGTCTTCGGACGGGACAGGGGATTTCTGAAGCTTTCTTT.

V usage is TRBV4-2 and J usage is TRBJ1-1; 9 bases fit TRBD1. The CDR3 is 15 amino acids. Per germline, CDR1 LGHNA and CDR2 YNFKEQ. The V segment lost 3 bases and the J segment 6 bases; nucleotides outside the gene matches: 8. The CDR3 here is CASSQNTGGIAEAFF. The CDR3 DNA sequence: TGTGCCAGCAGCCAGAACACAGGGGGCATCGCTGAAGCTTTCTTT.

In its sample, this clone was seen once. This chain joins TRBV29-1 and TRBJ1-1; D is unclear. Trimming took off 7 bases at V and 5 bases at J, with 23 bases between the two ends. Germline V gene lookup returns CDR1 SQVTM and CDR2 ANQGSEA. CDR3 length: 15 amino acids. The CDR3 bases are TGCAGCGGGGAACCACTCAAGGGAGGAAGGACTGAAGCTTTCTTT. Residues: CSGEPLKGGRTEAFF.

The table lists this clone with a few counts. The chain employs TRBV5-8 and TRBJ1-1, with D uncertain. This CDR3 contains 12 residues. The V end lost 1 base, the J end lost 5 bases, and 6 bases lay between the germline ends. Germline CDR1 SGHTS, CDR2 YDEGEE. The CDR3 here is CASSLRGTEAFF. Written as DNA, the CDR3 is TGTGCCAGCAGCTTGCGGGGAACTGAAGCTTTCTTT. Complete variable domain (other parts from reference TRBV5-8 and TRBJ1-1): EAGVTQSPTHLIKTRGQQATLRCSPISGHTSVYWYQQALGLGLQFLLWYDEGEERNRGNFPPRFSGRQFPNYSSELNVNALELEDSALYLCASSLRGTEAFFGQGTRLTVV.

This clone turned up a few times. The chain uses TRBV10-2 and TRBJ1-5, with D hard to call. The V gene lost 11 bases and the J gene lost 0 bases, with 14 bases spanning the gap. Germline-derived CDR1 and CDR2 are WSHSY and SAAADI. The CDR3 has 14 residues. CDR3 residues: CASSALISNQPQHF. CDR3 sequence (DNA): TGCGCCTCTAGTGCGCTTATTAGCAATCAGCCCCAGCATTTT.

The CDR3 DNA is TGTGCCAGCAGCTCCCTTGGGACAGGAGCTAATCAGCCCCAGCATTTT. Translated, it gives CASSSLGTGANQPQHF. This sequence joins TRBV5-6 and TRBJ1-5, with 8 bases lining up with TRBD1. This CDR3 comprises 16 residues. The J segment lost 4 bases and the V segment lost 3 bases, leaving 9 bases of the junction unmatched. CDR1 is SGHDT, CDR2 YYEEEE, per germline.

This clone was seen a single time. The genes are TRBV30 and TRBJ2-7; the match to TRBD2 covers 8 bases. J gave up 6 bases and V 1 base, and 11 bases lay outside the gene matches. CDR3 length: 15 residues. Germline V gives CDR1 GTSNPN, CDR2 SVGIG (reference sequence). CDR3 DNA sequence: TGTGCCTGGAGTGCTCTACGGGGGGGCCGAAGCGAGCAGTACTTC. Encoded protein: CAWSALRGGRSEQYF.

This rearrangement joins TRBV27 to TRBJ1-2; TRBD1 is a possible D gene (5 bases). The CDR3 runs to 12 residues. Trimming removed 2 bases at V and 8 bases at J, with 9 bases between. Germline CDR1 reads MNHEY; CDR2 reads SMNVEV (reference sequence). This CDR3 is CASSLRGGGYTF. CDR3 DNA sequence: TGTGCCAGCAGTTTAAGGGGAGGAGGCTACACCTTC.

The chain employs TRBV3-1 (or the pseudogene TRBV3-2) and TRBJ2-1; 10 bases align to TRBD2. CDR3 length equals 15 residues. J lost 7 bases, V lost 4 bases, and 7 bases had no gene match. CDR1 is LGHDT, CDR2 YNNKEL, per germline (reference sequence). The CDR3 coding sequence is TGTGCCAGCAGCCCTTTCCTTAGCGGGAGGAATGAGCAGTTCTTC. The encoded protein is CASSPFLSGRNEQFF.

The genes are TRBV11-3 and TRBJ2-2, with D perhaps matching TRBD2 (5 bases). With 5 bases removed from V and 8 bases from J, the gap between germline ends came to 12 bases. This CDR3 is 13 amino acids long. CDR1 and CDR2 (germline): SGHNT, YENEEA. CDR3 in amino acids: CASSPLRGGELFF. The CDR3, as DNA: TGTGCCAGCAGCCCGCTCCGGGGAGGGGAGCTGTTTTTT.

The chain uses TRBV10-3 and TRBJ2-5, with D tentatively TRBD2 (7 bases). This CDR3 contains 16 residues. The V gene lost 2 bases and the J gene lost 2 bases, with 15 bases spanning the gap. CDR1 and CDR2 (germline): ENHRY, SYGVKD. The CDR3 here is CAISEPPAGTQETQYF. The DNA of the CDR3 is TGTGCCATCAGTGAGCCCCCAGCGGGGACACAAGAGACCCAGTACTTC.

The gene calls are TRBV28 and TRBJ1-3; tentative D call: TRBD1 (6 bases). The V and J ends lost 4 bases and 7 bases respectively, with 14 bases between them. This CDR3 contains 14 residues. Looked up from germline, CDR1 is MDHEN and CDR2 is SYDVKM. The CDR3 reads CASSSMGARNTIYF. The CDR3 nucleotides are TGTGCCAGCAGTTCCATGGGGGCGCGGAACACCATATATTTT.

The chain links TRBV30 to TRBJ2-3; 12 bases fit TRBD2. Trimming cost V 3 bases and J 6 bases; bases outside gene matches: 7. This CDR3 is built from 15 residues. CDR1 GTSNPN and CDR2 SVGIG come from the germline V gene (reference sequence). In nucleotides, the CDR3 is TGTGCCTGGAGGGCCCTAGCGGGAGGGCTGGATACGCAGTATTTT. Translating gives CAWRALAGGLDTQYF.

The chain recombines TRBV7-9 with TRBJ1-5; D is unclear. Deletions cut 5 bases from V and 1 base from J, with 9 bases between. The CDR3 sequence is 14 residues long. Looked up from germline, CDR1 is SEHNR and CDR2 is FQNEAQ (reference sequence). CDR3 sequence: CASSPRYSNQPQHF. CDR3 DNA: TGTGCCAGCAGCCCCAGGTACAGCAATCAGCCCCAGCATTTT.